A single count supports the clone carrying this T cell receptor beta chain. Its antigen remains unidentified. The CDR3 covers 15 residues. Per germline, CDR1 SGHVS and CDR2 FQNEAQ. V dropped 8 bases and J dropped 0 bases, with 16 bases sitting between them. These data originate in a study of cytotoxic CD8 clonotypes in ibrutinib-treated CLL. Study summary: Investigators collected response samples after a median approximately twelve months of treatment, range 6 to 36. Mean per-sample yields comprised around 250,000 productive templates and 94,082 productive rearrangements.

Study conclusions and caveats: While tracking circulating CD8+ T-cell counts, baseline clonality exceeded that of age-matched healthy donors. Increased clonality at ibrutinib response gave way to a return toward baseline at progression.

TCRdb's copy holds only in-frame clones and misses some; the assay was immunoSEQ multiplex PCR. Among roughly 12,000 clones listed, around 82% were seen once. Source: PBMCs, taken at disease progression, from a patient treated with ibrutinib. The chain has TRBV7-8 and TRBJ1-1; D is ambiguous. This clonotype was obtained from a human donor with chronic lymphocytic leukemia. CDR3 DNA sequence: TGTGCCAGCGTTCTACAAGATACATTGAACACTGAAGCTTTCTTT. This gives the protein CASVLQDTLNTEAFF. Drawing the rest from reference TRBV7-8 and TRBJ1-1, the complete variable domain is GAGVSQSPRYKVAKRGQDVALRCDPISGHVSLFWYQQALGQGPEFLTYFQNEAQLDKSGLPSDRFFAERPEGSVSTLKIQRTQQEDSAVYLCASVLQDTLNTEAFFGQGTRLTVV.